A selection of T cell receptor beta chains follows, all from one sample in a study of cytomegalovirus exposure and HLA in healthy donors. TCRdb's table, derived via immunoSEQ multiplex PCR, lists solely in-frame clones and lacks some. The sample shows 260,000 or so clones, 80% to 90% of them seen only once. Sequencing was done on a sample of PBMCs. The receptor set was obtained from a man aged 18 to 30 in good health and CMV-seronegative. Both conserved end residues are part of each CDR3. A D gene is named only where the DNA matches it firmly. Clone size is given for some rows only: seen once, a few or many times, or a class if the clone is expanded.

V: TRBV6-1
size: NA
D: NA
J: TRBJ1-2
CDR3: CASSERGSHYGYTF
DNA: TGTGCCAGCAGTGAACGGGGGTCTCACTATGGCTACACCTTC

V: TRBV29-1
size: NA
D: TRBD2
J: TRBJ2-3
CDR3: CSVSGGGTDTQYF
DNA: TGCAGCGTTTCTGGCGGGGGGACAGATACGCAGTATTTT

V: TRBV7-2
size: NA
D: TRBD2
J: TRBJ2-7
CDR3: CASSLAVVGLAAYEQYF
DNA: TGTGCCAGCAGCTTAGCGGTAGTGGGACTAGCGGCCTACGAGCAGTACTTC

V: TRBV19
size: NA
D: NA
J: TRBJ2-2
CDR3: CASKWGGTVVAGELFF
DNA: TGTGCCAGTAAATGGGGCGGGACCGTAGTGGCCGGGGAGCTGTTTTTT

V: TRBV5-4
size: NA
D: TRBD1
J: TRBJ1-2
CDR3: CASSRTALDRGGGYTF
DNA: TGTGCCAGCAGCCGGACAGCCCTGGACAGGGGTGGGGGCTACACCTTC

V: TRBV10-3
size: NA
D: NA
J: TRBJ2-3
CDR3: CAISEILGLEVTQYF
DNA: TGTGCCATCAGTGAGATTTTGGGACTCGAGGTTACGCAGTATTTT

V: TRBV7-2
size: NA
D: NA
J: TRBJ1-2
CDR3: CASSGGANYGYTF
DNA: TGTGCCAGCAGTGGGGGCGCAAACTATGGCTACACCTTC

V: TRBV27
size: NA
D: NA
J: TRBJ2-7
CDR3: CASSWVGTSYEQYF
DNA: TGTGCCAGCAGTTGGGTCGGGACTTCCTACGAGCAGTACTTC

V: TRBV9
size: NA
D: TRBD1
J: TRBJ2-6
CDR3: CASSVGGTASSGANVLTF
DNA: TGTGCCAGCAGCGTAGGAGGGACAGCTTCATCTGGGGCCAACGTCCTGACTTTC

V: TRBV9
size: NA
D: NA
J: TRBJ1-5
CDR3: CASSVSSNQPQHF
DNA: TGTGCCAGCAGCGTGAGCAGCAATCAGCCCCAGCATTTT

V: TRBV7-3
size: NA
D: TRBD1
J: TRBJ2-2
CDR3: CASSLARTGTEELFF
DNA: TGTGCCAGCAGCTTAGCAAGGACAGGGACCGAGGAGCTGTTTTTT

V: TRBV28
size: NA
D: NA
J: TRBJ2-7
CDR3: CASTQAGYEQYF
DNA: TGTGCCAGCACCCAGGCCGGCTACGAGCAGTACTTC

V: TRBV5-3
size: NA
D: TRBD1
J: TRBJ2-7
CDR3: CARAGGAFYEQYF
DNA: TGTGCCAGAGCAGGGGGCGCATTCTACGAGCAGTACTTC

V: TRBV18
size: once
D: NA
J: TRBJ2-7
CDR3: CASSPDGRTPYF
DNA: TGTGCCAGCTCCCCAGATGGGAGGACCCCCTACTTC

V: TRBV4-1
size: NA
D: NA
J: TRBJ2-1
CDR3: CASSQDLRDWQYNEQFF
DNA: TGCGCCAGCAGCCAAGACCTCCGAGACTGGCAATACAATGAGCAGTTCTTC

V: TRBV11-2
size: NA
D: TRBD1
J: TRBJ1-3
CDR3: CASSLVQGGSSGNTIYF
DNA: TGTGCCAGCAGCTTAGTTCAGGGGGGCTCCTCTGGAAACACCATATATTTT

V: TRBV29-1
size: NA
D: NA
J: TRBJ2-2
CDR3: CSVARGNPNTGELFF
DNA: TGCAGCGTCGCCAGGGGAAACCCGAACACCGGGGAGCTGTTTTTT

V: TRBV2
size: NA
D: NA
J: TRBJ2-7
CDR3: CASSLLQYEQYF
DNA: TGTGCCAGCAGTCTCCTACAGTACGAGCAGTACTTC

V: TRBV27
size: NA
D: NA
J: TRBJ2-7
CDR3: CASRKDRSSYEQYF
DNA: TGTGCCAGCAGAAAAGACAGGAGCTCCTACGAGCAGTACTTC

V: TRBV4-3
size: NA
D: TRBD2
J: TRBJ2-3
CDR3: CASSQDRRGGTTDTQYF
DNA: TGCGCCAGCAGCCAAGATCGGCGGGGGGGAACCACAGATACGCAGTATTTT

V: TRBV9
size: NA
D: NA
J: TRBJ2-2
CDR3: CASSPGTRGTGELFF
DNA: TGTGCCAGCAGCCCCGGCACCCGGGGGACCGGGGAGCTGTTTTTT

V: TRBV19
size: NA
D: TRBD1
J: TRBJ2-1
CDR3: CASSPSDRAYNEQFF
DNA: TGTGCCAGTAGCCCCTCCGACAGGGCATACAATGAGCAGTTCTTC

V: TRBV7-8
size: NA
D: TRBD1
J: TRBJ1-4
CDR3: CASSRRQGAPNEKLFF
DNA: TGTGCCAGCAGCCGTCGCCAGGGGGCGCCTAATGAAAAACTGTTTTTT

V: TRBV10-3
size: few
D: NA
J: TRBJ1-4
CDR3: CAISEDSRNEKLFF
DNA: TGTGCCATCAGTGAAGACAGCCGTAATGAAAAACTGTTTTTT

V: TRBV4-1
size: NA
D: NA
J: TRBJ2-3
CDR3: CASRGLTDTQYF
DNA: TGCGCCAGCAGAGGACTAACAGATACGCAGTATTTT

V: TRBV5-6
size: few
D: TRBD1
J: TRBJ1-5
CDR3: CASSRTGRPQHF
DNA: TGTGCCAGCAGCAGGACAGGGCGTCCCCAGCATTTT

V: TRBV15
size: NA
D: NA
J: TRBJ1-1
CDR3: CATSRDGRGGNTEAFF
DNA: TGTGCCACCAGCAGAGATGGAAGGGGGGGCAACACTGAAGCTTTCTTT

V: TRBV7-9
size: once
D: TRBD2
J: TRBJ2-7
CDR3: CASSSGGDWQYF
DNA: TGTGCCAGCAGCTCTGGGGGGGATTGGCAGTACTTC

V: TRBV7-2
size: once
D: TRBD1
J: TRBJ2-1
CDR3: CASSEGQATEQFF
DNA: TGTGCCAGCAGCGAAGGACAGGCTACTGAGCAGTTCTTC

V: TRBV4-3
size: NA
D: TRBD1
J: TRBJ1-1
CDR3: CASSQRGTGGSNTEAFF
DNA: TGCGCCAGCAGCCAACGGGGGACAGGGGGGTCGAACACTGAAGCTTTCTTT

V: TRBV5-6
size: NA
D: NA
J: TRBJ1-2
CDR3: CASSLDWPRSAGRNYGYTF
DNA: TGTGCCAGCAGCTTGGATTGGCCGAGGTCGGCGGGGCGCAACTATGGCTACACCTTC

V: TRBV6-6
size: NA
D: NA
J: TRBJ2-3
CDR3: CASSYVRDSTDTQYF
DNA: TGTGCCAGCAGTTACGTCCGGGATTCCACAGATACGCAGTATTTT

V: TRBV2
size: NA
D: NA
J: TRBJ1-5
CDR3: CASRSGTREQPQHF
DNA: TGTGCCAGCAGATCCGGGACAAGAGAACAGCCCCAGCATTTT

V: TRBV10-3
size: NA
D: TRBD1
J: TRBJ2-7
CDR3: CAISMGQGYAYEQYF
DNA: TGTGCCATCAGCATGGGACAGGGGTATGCCTACGAGCAGTACTTC

V: TRBV5-6
size: NA
D: NA
J: TRBJ1-2
CDR3: CASSSDGSGYTF
DNA: TGTGCCAGCAGCTCGGACGGGTCGGGGTACACCTTC

V: TRBV29-1
size: NA
D: NA
J: TRBJ2-5
CDR3: CSVGGHTSGTQYF
DNA: TGCAGCGTTGGTGGCCACACATCGGGGACCCAGTACTTC

V: TRBV5-1
size: NA
D: NA
J: TRBJ2-5
CDR3: CASSLREGTQYF
DNA: TGCGCCAGCAGCTTACGGGAAGGGACCCAGTACTTC

V: TRBV19
size: NA
D: TRBD2
J: TRBJ2-3
CDR3: CASSSGLAGAPSTDTQYF
DNA: TGTGCCAGTAGTTCCGGGCTAGCGGGAGCCCCCAGCACAGATACGCAGTATTTT

V: TRBV7-9
size: NA
D: TRBD2
J: TRBJ2-1
CDR3: CASSNSGGAVEEQFF
DNA: TGTGCCAGCAGCAATAGCGGGGGGGCCGTAGAAGAGCAGTTCTTC

V: TRBV28
size: NA
D: TRBD1
J: TRBJ1-5
CDR3: CASKSGTGGGYQPQHF
DNA: TGTGCCAGCAAGTCCGGGACAGGGGGCGGCTATCAGCCCCAGCATTTT

V: TRBV10-3
size: NA
D: TRBD2
J: TRBJ2-1
CDR3: CATRGLAATNEQFF
DNA: TGTGCCACCAGGGGACTAGCGGCAACCAATGAGCAGTTCTTC

V: TRBV5-1
size: NA
D: TRBD1
J: TRBJ1-2
CDR3: CASSLAGQGSGYTF
DNA: TGCGCCAGCAGCTTGGCGGGACAGGGGAGTGGCTACACCTTC

V: TRBV5-4
size: NA
D: NA
J: TRBJ2-2
CDR3: CASSLGLEAGELFF
DNA: TGTGCCAGCAGCCTTGGTCTCGAGGCCGGGGAGCTGTTTTTT

V: TRBV6-6
size: NA
D: TRBD1
J: TRBJ1-1
CDR3: CASSYPGQGRFEAFF
DNA: TGTGCCAGCAGTTACCCCGGACAGGGAAGGTTTGAAGCTTTCTTT

V: TRBV10-1
size: NA
D: NA
J: TRBJ1-1
CDR3: CASSPTVGDTEAFF
DNA: TGCGCCAGCAGTCCTACGGTAGGAGACACTGAAGCTTTCTTT

V: TRBV18
size: NA
D: TRBD1
J: TRBJ2-7
CDR3: CASSIGTGLYEQYF
DNA: TGTGCCAGCTCAATAGGGACAGGGCTGTACGAGCAGTACTTC

V: TRBV6-5
size: NA
D: NA
J: TRBJ1-2
CDR3: CASSSDRISYGYTF
DNA: TGTGCCAGCAGTTCAGACAGGATAAGCTATGGCTACACCTTC

V: TRBV5-1
size: once
D: TRBD2
J: TRBJ2-5
CDR3: CASTGGQETQYF
DNA: TGCGCCAGCACCGGGGGGCAAGAGACCCAGTACTTC